The 2 T cell receptor beta chains below come from one sample, sequenced in a study of vaccination effects on CD4 cells after COVID-19. These receptors have no identified antigens. Expansion of antigen-specific CD4+ T cells with viral peptide pools was carried out by the ViraFEST assay before sequencing. The authors isolated CD4+ T cells after 9 to 10 days of culture. Nucleocapsid antibodies stayed negative before and after vaccination, showing no earlier SARS-CoV-2 infection. Here immunoSEQ multiplex PCR was the method, and the copy in TCRdb shows in-frame clones only, minus some. The sample gives about 22,000 clones, 75% of which show up once; 15% to 20% is in the top ten. Specimen: CD4+ T cells from PBMCs cultured with HCoV-NL63 spike peptides, collected before COVID-19 vaccination. All receptors derive from a human donor who received a COVID-19 vaccine.

J is TRBJ2-1 and V is TRBV6-2 or TRBV6-3; 9 positions match TRBD2. CDR1 is MNHEY, CDR2 SVGEGT, per germline. The ends lost 5 bases at V and 0 bases at J; junction bases unmatched: 5. The CDR3 loop spans 16 amino acids. In nucleotides, the CDR3 is TGTGCCAGCAGTCGACTAGCGGCGAGCTCCTACAATGAGCAGTTCTTC. It specifies CASSRLAASSYNEQFF.

V usage is TRBV2 and J usage is TRBJ2-3; the match to TRBD2 covers 10 bases. Germline V CDR1 and CDR2: SNHLY, FYNNEI. With 7 bases clipped from V and 3 bases from J, the junction kept 4 bases outside the gene matches. The CDR3 length is 14 residues. DNA of the CDR3: TGTGCCAGCAAGGGACTAGCGTTTACAGATACGCAGTATTTT. Amino acid sequence: CASKGLAFTDTQYF.